These 3 T cell receptor beta chains were all obtained from the same sample, sequenced in a study of cytomegalovirus exposure and HLA in healthy donors. The PCR made use of 60 Vbeta and 13 Jbeta primers. Profiled with immunoSEQ multiplex PCR; TCRdb holds only in-frame clones, not every one. The repertoire has over 100,000 clones, 74% of them found once; the top ten carry 2% to 2.5%. Sequencing was done on a sample of PBMCs. The source is a human donor in good health.

CDR3 sequence: CASSYFDRGASNEQFF. The CDR3 region has the DNA TGTGCCAGCAGTTACTTCGACAGGGGAGCTTCCAATGAGCAGTTCTTC. J is TRBJ2-1 and V is TRBV6-6; 8 bases line up with TRBD1. Per the germline V gene, CDR1 is MNHNY and CDR2 is SVGAGI (reference sequence). The V segment lost 1 base and the J segment 6 bases; nucleotides outside the gene matches: 8. The CDR3 runs to 16 residues.

The chain combines TRBV6-1 with TRBJ1-1; a weak D match, TRBD1 (6 bases). The V gene's germline CDR1 is MNHNS and CDR2 SASEGT. This CDR3 has 15 residues. Trimming removed 2 bases at V and 5 bases at J, with 15 bases between. The CDR3 DNA reads TGTGCCAGCAGTGAAATTTCAGGGGCCTGGACTGAAGCTTTCTTT. Translated: CASSEISGAWTEAFF.

V usage is TRBV4-1 and J usage is TRBJ1-5, with a tentative D call TRBD1 (5 bases). There are 15 residues in the CDR3. Germline values: CDR1 MGHRA, CDR2 YSYEKL. Trimming took off 1 base at V and 7 bases at J, with 14 bases between the two ends. The CDR3 region has the DNA TGCGCCAGCAGCCAAGTAGGAGGGGCTGGGCAGCCCCAGCATTTT. It codes for CASSQVGGAGQPQHF.